This TCR beta chain was recorded in a study of blood T cell repertoires in COVID-19. Study-level background: Samples taken during acute and convalescent COVID-19 were collected in the United States, Italy and Spain. T cells, B-cell-depleted T cells, or PBMCs provided the cDNA or gDNA that served as material.

Germline V CDR1 and CDR2: SGHRS, YFSETQ. V lost 0 bases and J lost 3, with 7 bases in between. This CDR3 has 13 amino acids. Original processing methods: Nucleated cell counts were estimated from reference gene primer amplification. Clones were read by immunoSEQ multiplex PCR, and TCRdb kept only the in-frame ones, dropping some. From that table come the V and J calls and clone size; the DNA was used to work out D and trimming. The repertoire consists of fewer than 250,000 clones, with around 83% occurring once and the leading ten covering less than 3.5%. This TCR was recovered from a middle-aged man with active or convalescent COVID-19. The material sequenced was peripheral blood. The chain couples TRBV5-1 to TRBJ2-7; D unclear. In nucleotides, the CDR3 is TGCGCCAGCAGCTTGGGACAACGCTACGAGCAGTACTTC. Translated: CASSLGQRYEQYF. The full variable domain, rest sourced from reference TRBV5-1 and TRBJ2-7, is KAGVTQTPRYLIKTRGQQVTLSCSPISGHRSVSWYQQTPGQGLQFLFEYFSETQRNKGNFPGRFSGRQFSNSRSEMNVSTLELGDSALYLCASSLGQRYEQYFGPGTRLTVT.